The clone carrying this TCR beta chain is labeled medium-sized. Its target is unknown. This library used roughly 400 ng RNA and molecular barcoded adaptors spanning alpha/delta and beta/gamma chains. TCRdb processed the reads anew with MiXCR; each CDR3 protein has one entry. The sample includes about 40,000 distinct CDR3 sequences, roughly 15% of them seen just once. The data derive from a study of read filtering for tumor transcriptome and immune sequencing. Overall study context: Per sample, TCR-region reads ranged about 4 to 11 million by IR-seq, roughly 75 to 1,400 by RNA-seq.

Study conclusions and caveats: Approximately 82% of IR-seq clonotypes had one read, totaling about 4% of reads; RNA-seq: about 70% and 40%. Compared with RNA-seq, IR-seq gave much higher clonotype depth and reliability. This fraction held mixed bone marrow immune cells after CD138-negative sorting.

Germline V gene lookup returns CDR1 KGHSH and CDR2 LQKENI. Trimming removed 3 bases from V and 1 base from J; junction bases left unmatched: 5. The CDR3 loop spans 15 amino acids. The rearrangement joins TRBV18 to TRBJ1-1; 7 bases map to TRBD1. Sequences were obtained from a population of CD138-negative cells sorted from bone marrow. The origin of this receptor is a donor at least 40 years old with multiple myeloma. The CDR3 reads CASSPRDSRNTEAFF. The DNA of the CDR3 is TGTGCCAGCTCACCTCGGGACAGCCGGAACACTGAAGCTTTCTTT. Based on the CDR3 plus reference TRBV18 and TRBJ1-1, the full variable domain is NAGVMQNPRHLVRRRGQEARLRCSPMKGHSHVYWYRQLPEEGLKFMVYLQKENIIDESGMPKERFSAEFPKEGPSILRIQQVVRGDSAAYFCASSPRDSRNTEAFFGQGTRLTVV.